This is a list of T cell receptor beta chains from one sample in a study of graft-versus-host responses after intestinal transplantation. No antigen is known for these receptors. TCRdb keeps only in-frame clones here, not all; method: immunoSEQ multiplex PCR. The sample shows about 51,000 clones, approximately 95% of them seen only once. Sequences were derived from unstimulated CD8+ T cells sorted from spleen or lymph node cells, sampled before transplant. Receptors were obtained from a human donor who was the organ donor for an intestinal transplant. Both conserved end residues are part of each CDR3. D genes are given only for firm matches. Only part of the rows carry a size: once, few, many, or a class if the clone is expanded.

>TRBV5-1|NA|TRBJ2-7|NA
TGCGCCAGCAGCCCCGTCGAAGTTACAGACGCCTACGAGCAGTACTTC
CASSPVEVTDAYEQYF
>TRBV5-6|TRBD1|TRBJ1-3|NA
TGTGCCAGCAGCCGGCTGGCGGGACAGAGAAGCTCTGGAAACACCATATATTTT
CASSRLAGQRSSGNTIYF
>TRBV10-3|TRBD1|TRBJ2-5|NA
TGTGCCATCAGTGAGACGGGACAGGCGAGGGAGACCCAGTACTTC
CAISETGQARETQYF
>TRBV6-1|NA|TRBJ1-2|NA
TGTGCCAGCAGTGGGGACGGAGAGTATGGCTACACCTTC
CASSGDGEYGYTF
>TRBV10-3|TRBD2|TRBJ2-3|once
TGTGCCATCAGTGATGCAATGGCTAGCGGGGGACGGGACGGCACAGATACGCAGTATTTT
CAISDAMASGGRDGTDTQYF
>TRBV7-3|NA|TRBJ1-1|NA
TGTGCCAGCAGCTTAAAGGAGAACACTGAAGCTTTCTTT
CASSLKENTEAFF
>TRBV30|NA|TRBJ1-2|few
TGTGCCTGGAGTAGAGCGGACAGCTATGGCTACACCTTC
CAWSRADSYGYTF
>TRBV10-2|NA|TRBJ2-5|once
TGCGCCAGCAGTATGAACCCGCGGGAGACCCAGTACTTC
CASSMNPRETQYF
>TRBV6-1|NA|TRBJ2-1|NA
TGTGCCAGCAGTGGAATTGGGAATGAGCAGTTCTTC
CASSGIGNEQFF
>TRBV6-5|NA|TRBJ1-5|NA
TGTGCCAGCAGTTACGAGGGCTTCAATCAGCCCCAGCATTTT
CASSYEGFNQPQHF
>TRBV7-9|NA|TRBJ2-6|NA
TGTGCCAGCAGCTTAGATCTGCTGGATTGGTCTGGGGCCAACGTCCTGACTTTC
CASSLDLLDWSGANVLTF
>TRBV18|NA|TRBJ2-1|NA
TGTGCCAGCTCAGTCCTGACGTACTCGAGTAATGAGCAGTTCTTC
CASSVLTYSSNEQFF
>TRBV9|NA|TRBJ2-3|once
TGTGCCAGCAACGCAGAAACTGGGCCAATTAGCACAGATACGCAGTATTTT
CASNAETGPISTDTQYF
>TRBV4-2|TRBD1|TRBJ1-1|NA
TGTGCCAGCAGCCAAGCCTTGACAGGGTTGAACACTGAAGCTTTCTTT
CASSQALTGLNTEAFF
>TRBV11-3|TRBD1|TRBJ1-2|NA
TGTGCCAGCAGAGGACAGGACCTCTATGGCTACACCTTC
CASRGQDLYGYTF
>TRBV28|NA|TRBJ1-1|NA
TGTGCCAGCAGTCTCAGGGGAGGGGTTACTGAAGCTTTCTTT
CASSLRGGVTEAFF
>TRBV27|TRBD1|TRBJ1-4|once
TGTGCCAGCAGTGACCTCCCGGGACAGGGAAATGAAAAACTGTTTTTT
CASSDLPGQGNEKLFF
>TRBV11-2|NA|TRBJ1-2|NA
TGTGCCAGCAGTTCTCCGGGGACGTACTATGGCTACACCTTC
CASSSPGTYYGYTF
>TRBV28|NA|TRBJ1-5|once
TGTGCCAGCAGTTTATTCGTCAGCAATCAGCCCCAGCATTTT
CASSLFVSNQPQHF
>TRBV27|TRBD1|TRBJ2-5|NA
TGTGCCAGCAGTCCGACAGGGTCCGGCGAGACCCAGTACTTC
CASSPTGSGETQYF
>TRBV11-2|NA|TRBJ2-3|NA
TGTGCCAGCAGCTTAGATCCACAGACAGATACGCAGTATTTT
CASSLDPQTDTQYF
>TRBV28|NA|TRBJ2-1|NA
TGTGCCAGCAGTTTAGGACCTAACAATGAGCAGTTCTTC
CASSLGPNNEQFF
>TRBV11-3|NA|TRBJ2-1|once
TGTGCCAGCAGCCCGCACAGCGGCTCCTACAATGAGCAGTTCTTC
CASSPHSGSYNEQFF
>TRBV28|TRBD2|TRBJ2-5|NA
TGTGCCAGCAGTTTCGCCAGCGGGGGGATGGAGACCCAGTACTTC
CASSFASGGMETQYF
>TRBV27|NA|TRBJ2-7|NA
TGTGCCACCCGTTACGGGTACGAGCAGTACTTC
CATRYGYEQYF
>TRBV29-1|NA|TRBJ1-1|NA
TGCAGCGGGCGTATGAACACTGAAGCTTTCTTT
CSGRMNTEAFF
>TRBV28|NA|TRBJ2-3|NA
TGTGCCAGCAGAAAGATCCTGGGTTGGGCAGATACGCAGTATTTT
CASRKILGWADTQYF
>TRBV25-1|TRBD1|TRBJ1-1|NA
TGTGCCAGCAGTCGGGAAGGGGGCTCGGCTGAAGCTTTCTTT
CASSREGGSAEAFF
>TRBV7-9|NA|TRBJ2-5|NA
TGTGCCAGCAGCTTAGGCCAGGTGGTGGAGACCCAGTACTTC
CASSLGQVVETQYF
>TRBV28|TRBD1|TRBJ1-1|NA
TGTGCCAGCAGATACTTACAGGGGCCTGAAGCTTTCTTT
CASRYLQGPEAFF
>TRBV7-6|NA|TRBJ2-1|NA
TGTGCCAGCAGCTTACTAGCTGGGGTCCACAATGAGCAGTTCTTC
CASSLLAGVHNEQFF
>TRBV11-2|NA|TRBJ1-1|NA
TGTGCCAGCAGCTTAGTCCCGGGGTTGAACACTGAAGCTTTCTTT
CASSLVPGLNTEAFF
>TRBV5-4|TRBD2|TRBJ2-3|NA
TGTGCCAGCACCCTGCGGGGGGGAAGCACAGATACGCAGTATTTT
CASTLRGGSTDTQYF
>TRBV27|NA|TRBJ2-1|NA
TGTGCCAGCAGTCTTTATAGCTCCTACAATGAGCAGTTCTTC
CASSLYSSYNEQFF
>TRBV2|TRBD1|TRBJ1-5|NA
TGTGCCAGCAGGGACAGACAGGGTAGCAATCAGCCCCAGCATTTT
CASRDRQGSNQPQHF
>TRBV27|TRBD1|TRBJ2-5|NA
TGTGCCAGCAGTTGGGACAGGGTCGGGGAGCAGTACTTC
CASSWDRVGEQYF
>TRBV28|NA|TRBJ1-1|NA
TGTGCCAGCAGTTTACGGGGGGTGGTGGGGAAGGGCACTGAAGCTTTCTTT
CASSLRGVVGKGTEAFF
>TRBV29-1|NA|TRBJ2-7|NA
TGCAGCGCCGGCCGGGACATGGCCGAGCAGTACTTC
CSAGRDMAEQYF
>TRBV27|NA|TRBJ2-7|NA
TGTGCCAGCAGTTTATCGGGACCCGCGGACTACGAGCAGTACTTC
CASSLSGPADYEQYF
>TRBV11-2|NA|TRBJ1-1|NA
TGTGCCAGCAGAGAGTTTTCGAACACTGAAGCTTTCTTT
CASREFSNTEAFF
>TRBV6-1|NA|TRBJ2-1|NA
TGTGCCAGCAGTGAAGCATTCAGGGAGAGCTCCTACAATGAGCAGTTCTTC
CASSEAFRESSYNEQFF
>TRBV28|TRBD1|TRBJ1-4|NA
TGTGCCAGCAGTTGGGGACAGGGGTTTGAAAAACTGTTTTTT
CASSWGQGFEKLFF
>TRBV4-3|NA|TRBJ2-2|NA
TGCGCCAGCAGCCGAGACGCTCTAGTTTTCGAGGAGCTGTTTTTT
CASSRDALVFEELFF
>TRBV27|TRBD1|TRBJ2-7|NA
TGTGCCAGCGCCTCGGGACAGAACTACGAGCAGTACTTC
CASASGQNYEQYF
>TRBV4-1|TRBD1|TRBJ2-5|NA
TGCGCCAGCAGCCCCCCGACAGGGGGCGCAGGGGAGACCCAGTACTTC
CASSPPTGGAGETQYF
>TRBV7-9|TRBD1|TRBJ1-3|few
TGTGCCAGCAGCGCCGCTGGACAGGGGGACGGAAACACCATATATTTT
CASSAAGQGDGNTIYF
>TRBV4-3|NA|TRBJ2-7|NA
TGCGCCAGCAGCGGCGAGGGAGACTACGAGCAGTACTTC
CASSGEGDYEQYF
>TRBV25-1|NA|TRBJ2-3|NA
TGTGCCAGCAGTGGCCTGAAGCCGGGACTTTCTACAGATACGCAGTATTTT
CASSGLKPGLSTDTQYF